Shown below are 10 T cell receptor beta chains from a single sample sequenced in a study of T cell changes during pregnancy in multiple sclerosis. TCRdb keeps only in-frame clones here, not all; method: immunoSEQ multiplex PCR. The table lists 70,000 to 80,000 clones, around nine tenths of them singletons. The starting material was CD4+ T cells from peripheral blood mononuclear cells, obtained before pregnancy. The receptors derive from a female donor with multiple sclerosis, enrolled in a pregnancy study.

This chain joins TRBV4-1 and TRBJ2-4, with 8 bases lining up with TRBD1. V was pared by 3 bases and J by 3 bases, with 1 base of the junction left unmatched. Germline lookup yields CDR1 MGHRA and CDR2 YSYEKL. The CDR3 is made up of 14 amino acids. The CDR3 DNA reads as TGCGCCAGCAGCCACGGGACAGGCAAAAACATTCAGTACTTC. The encoded protein is CASSHGTGKNIQYF.

J is TRBJ2-4 and V is TRBV19, with a tentative D call TRBD1 (6 bases). Germline loops: CDR1 LNHDA, CDR2 SQIVND (reference sequence). V was trimmed by 1 base and J by 0 bases, leaving 16 bases between them. This CDR3 is built from 18 residues. CDR3 bases: TGTGCCAGTAGTATAGGAAGACAGGCCCCGGGAGCCAAAAACATTCAGTACTTC. Translated, it gives CASSIGRQAPGAKNIQYF.

The CDR3 DNA sequence: TGTGCCAGCAGACGAGTGAACACCGGGGAGCTGTTTTTT. This sequence encodes CASRRVNTGELFF. This rearrangement joins TRBV7-3 to TRBJ2-2, with D uncertain. Germline lookup yields CDR1 SGHTA and CDR2 FQGTGA. Trimming cost V 6 bases and J 1 base, with 6 bases left between them. The CDR3 spans 13 residues.

The chain combines TRBV15 with TRBJ1-5; D gene unclear. V was trimmed by 0 bases and J by 7 bases, leaving 4 bases between them. The CDR3 length is 12 residues. Germline values: CDR1 LNHNV, CDR2 YYDKDF (reference sequence). DNA of the CDR3: TGTGCCACCAGCAGAGATCTGCAGCCCCAGCATTTT. Residues: CATSRDLQPQHF.

The V gene is TRBV5-1, the J gene TRBJ1-5, with 9 bases matching TRBD1. CDR1 and CDR2 (germline): SGHRS, YFSETQ. After removal of 3 bases from V and 5 bases from J, the junction contained 3 bases not matched to a gene. The CDR3 spans 14 residues. CDR3 sequence: CASSWTGEDQPQHF. CDR3 nucleotides: TGCGCCAGCAGCTGGACAGGGGAAGATCAGCCCCAGCATTTT.

The rearrangement uses TRBV4-3 and TRBJ1-2; D is uncertain. In germline, CDR1 is LGHNA, CDR2 YSLEER. The CDR3 loop spans 14 amino acids. V was pared by 0 bases and J by 4 bases, with 9 bases between. The CDR3, as DNA: TGCGCCAGCAGCCAAGACAGGAGGAGCTATGGCTACACCTTC. Its translation: CASSQDRRSYGYTF.

The rearrangement uses TRBV9 and TRBJ1-3; D remains ambiguous. Germline CDR1 reads SGDLS; CDR2 reads YYNGEE. The CDR3 runs 15 residues. Trimming took 0 bases from V and 0 from J, leaving 7 bases between them. This CDR3 reads CASSVDLNSGNTIYF. In nucleotides, the CDR3 is TGTGCCAGCAGCGTAGATCTAAACTCTGGAAACACCATATATTTT. Based on the CDR3 plus reference TRBV9 and TRBJ1-3, the full variable domain is DSGVTQTPKHLITATGQRVTLRCSPRSGDLSVYWYQQSLDQGLQFLIQYYNGEERAKGNILERFSAQQFPDLHSELNLSSLELGDSALYFCASSVDLNSGNTIYFGEGSWLTVV.

The chain is built from TRBV7-9 and TRBJ2-5; D ambiguous. Germline CDR1 is SEHNR and CDR2 is FQNEAQ (reference sequence). This CDR3 has 13 residues. Trimming removed 1 base at V and 2 bases at J, with 5 bases between. The CDR3 DNA reads as TGTGCCAGCAGCTTAGGGCAGCAAGAGACCCAGTACTTC. This sequence encodes CASSLGQQETQYF.

The gene calls are TRBV12-5 and TRBJ2-3; TRBD1 matches 8 bases. V was clipped by 7 bases and J by 4 bases; unmatched bases: 13. Germline V gives CDR1 LGHNT, CDR2 FRNRAP. CDR3 length: 16 amino acids. CDR3 in amino acids: CASAGPTRGRADTQYF. CDR3 bases: TGTGCTAGTGCCGGGCCAACCAGGGGGCGTGCAGATACGCAGTATTTT.

The genes are TRBV30 and TRBJ2-3; D remains unclear. V was shortened by 3 bases and J by 1 base, with 8 bases between the two germline ends. The V gene's germline CDR1 is GTSNPN and CDR2 SVGIG (reference sequence). The CDR3 covers 13 residues. The CDR3 spells CAWRVTGTDTQYF. In DNA, the CDR3 is TGTGCCTGGAGGGTTACGGGCACAGATACGCAGTATTTT.